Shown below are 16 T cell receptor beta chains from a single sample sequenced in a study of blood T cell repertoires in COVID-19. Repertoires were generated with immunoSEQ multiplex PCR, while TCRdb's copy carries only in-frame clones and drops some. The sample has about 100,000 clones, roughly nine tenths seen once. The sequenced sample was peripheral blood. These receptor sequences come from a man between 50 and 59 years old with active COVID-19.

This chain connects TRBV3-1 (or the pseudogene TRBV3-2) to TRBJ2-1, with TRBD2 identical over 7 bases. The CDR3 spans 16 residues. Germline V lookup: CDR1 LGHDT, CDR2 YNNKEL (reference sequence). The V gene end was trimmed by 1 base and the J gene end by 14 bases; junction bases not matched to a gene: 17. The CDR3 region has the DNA TGTGCCAGCAGCCAAGGCCAGAGCGGGATGGGTCTCGGGGAGTTCTTC. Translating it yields CASSQGQSGMGLGEFF.

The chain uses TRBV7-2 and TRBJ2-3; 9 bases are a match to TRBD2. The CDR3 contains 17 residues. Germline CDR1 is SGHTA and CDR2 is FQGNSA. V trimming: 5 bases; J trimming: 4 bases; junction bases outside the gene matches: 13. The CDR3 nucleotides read TGTGCCAGCAGCGCACGCGGGGGGGCCGGCGTAGCAGATACGCAGTATTTT. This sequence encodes CASSARGGAGVADTQYF.

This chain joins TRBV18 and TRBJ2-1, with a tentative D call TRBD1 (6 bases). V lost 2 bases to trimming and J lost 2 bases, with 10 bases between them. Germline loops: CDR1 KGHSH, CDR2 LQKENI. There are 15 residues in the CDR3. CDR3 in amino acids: CASSPGRGTYNEQFF. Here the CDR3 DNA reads TGTGCCAGCTCACCAGGCAGGGGAACCTACAATGAGCAGTTCTTC.

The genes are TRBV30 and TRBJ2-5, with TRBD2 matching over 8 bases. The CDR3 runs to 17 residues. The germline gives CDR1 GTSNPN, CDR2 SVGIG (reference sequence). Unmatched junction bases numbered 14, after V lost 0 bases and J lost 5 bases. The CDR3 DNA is TGTGCCTGGAGTGTTATCCGGACTAGCAAAGCTTCGGAGACCCAGTACTTC. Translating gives CAWSVIRTSKASETQYF.

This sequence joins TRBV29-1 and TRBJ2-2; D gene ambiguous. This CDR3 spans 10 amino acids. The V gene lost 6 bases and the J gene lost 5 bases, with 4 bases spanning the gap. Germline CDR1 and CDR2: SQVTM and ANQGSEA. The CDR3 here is CSVLTGELFF. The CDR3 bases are TGCAGCGTCCTGACCGGGGAGCTGTTTTTT.

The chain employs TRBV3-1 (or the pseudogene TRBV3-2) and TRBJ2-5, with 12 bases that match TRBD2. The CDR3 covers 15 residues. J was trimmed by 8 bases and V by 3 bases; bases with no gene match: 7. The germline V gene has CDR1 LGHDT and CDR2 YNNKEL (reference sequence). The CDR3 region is CASSQVGLAGDTQYF. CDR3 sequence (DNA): TGTGCCAGCAGCCAGGTGGGACTAGCGGGTGATACCCAGTACTTC.

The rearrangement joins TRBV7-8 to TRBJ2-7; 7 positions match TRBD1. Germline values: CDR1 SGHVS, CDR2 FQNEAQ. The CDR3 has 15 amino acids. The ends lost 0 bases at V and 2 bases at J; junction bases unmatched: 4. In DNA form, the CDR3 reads TGTGCCAGCAGCTTAGCGACAGGGAGTACCTACGAGCAGTACTTC. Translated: CASSLATGSTYEQYF.

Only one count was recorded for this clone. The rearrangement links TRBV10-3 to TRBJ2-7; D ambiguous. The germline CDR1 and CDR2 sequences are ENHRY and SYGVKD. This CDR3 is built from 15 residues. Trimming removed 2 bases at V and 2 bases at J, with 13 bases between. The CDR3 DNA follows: TGTGCCATCAGTGAGCCCTTGGGCCCTACCTACGAGCAGTACTTC. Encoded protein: CAISEPLGPTYEQYF.

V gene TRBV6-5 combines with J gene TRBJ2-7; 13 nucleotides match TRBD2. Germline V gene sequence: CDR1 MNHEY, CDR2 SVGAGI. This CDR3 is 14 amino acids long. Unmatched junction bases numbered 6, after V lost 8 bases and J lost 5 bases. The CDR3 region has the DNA TGTGCCAGCGGAAGGACTAGCGGGAGCGACGAGCAGTACGTC. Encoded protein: CASGRTSGSDEQYV.

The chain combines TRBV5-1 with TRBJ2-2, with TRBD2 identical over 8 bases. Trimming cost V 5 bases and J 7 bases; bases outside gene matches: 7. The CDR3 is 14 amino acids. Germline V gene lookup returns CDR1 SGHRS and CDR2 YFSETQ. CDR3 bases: TGCGCCAGCAGTAATAGCGGGGAAGTCGGGGAGCTGTTTTTT. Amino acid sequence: CASSNSGEVGELFF.

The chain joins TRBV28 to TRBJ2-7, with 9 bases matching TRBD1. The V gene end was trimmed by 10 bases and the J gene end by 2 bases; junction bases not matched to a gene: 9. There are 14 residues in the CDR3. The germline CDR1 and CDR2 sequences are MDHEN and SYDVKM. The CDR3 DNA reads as TGTGCCACGACGGGACAGGGAGCCACCTACGAGCAGTACGTC. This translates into CATTGQGATYEQYV.

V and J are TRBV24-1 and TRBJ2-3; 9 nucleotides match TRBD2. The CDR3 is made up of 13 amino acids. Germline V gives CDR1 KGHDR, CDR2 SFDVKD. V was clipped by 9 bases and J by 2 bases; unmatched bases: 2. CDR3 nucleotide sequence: TGTGCCACCGGGACTAGCACCACAGATACGCAGTATTTT. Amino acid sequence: CATGTSTTDTQYF.

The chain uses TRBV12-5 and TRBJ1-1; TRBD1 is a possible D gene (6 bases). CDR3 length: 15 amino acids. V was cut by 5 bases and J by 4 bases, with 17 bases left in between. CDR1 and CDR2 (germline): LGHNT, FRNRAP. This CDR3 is CASGNHRVSTTEAFF. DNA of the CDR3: TGTGCTAGTGGTAATCACAGGGTGTCGACCACTGAAGCTTTCTTT.

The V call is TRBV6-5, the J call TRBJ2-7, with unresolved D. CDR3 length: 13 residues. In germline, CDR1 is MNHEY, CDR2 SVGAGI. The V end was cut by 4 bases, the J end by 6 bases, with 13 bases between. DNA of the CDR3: TGTGCCAGCAGTTCCGCCGCCACATCCGAGCAGTACGTC. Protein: CASSSAATSEQYV.

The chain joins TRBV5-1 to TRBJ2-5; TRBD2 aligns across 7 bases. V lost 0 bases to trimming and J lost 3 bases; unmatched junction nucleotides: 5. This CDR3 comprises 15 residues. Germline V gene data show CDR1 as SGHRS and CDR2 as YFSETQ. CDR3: CASSLGLATEETQYF. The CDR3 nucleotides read TGCGCCAGCAGCTTGGGACTAGCTACCGAAGAGACCCAGTACTTC.

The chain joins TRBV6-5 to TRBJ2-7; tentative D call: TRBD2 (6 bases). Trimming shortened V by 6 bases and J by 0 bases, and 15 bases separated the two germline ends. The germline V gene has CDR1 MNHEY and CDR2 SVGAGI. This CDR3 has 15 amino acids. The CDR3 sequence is CASSVGGGSSYEQYF. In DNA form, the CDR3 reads TGTGCCAGCAGCGTGGGGGGTGGTAGCTCCTACGAGCAGTACTTC.